This record covers a single TCR beta chain. This entry comes from a study of blood T cell repertoires in COVID-19. The wider study: Both acute and convalescent COVID-19 samples were obtained from the United States, Italy and Spain. PBMCs, B-cell-depleted T cells, or T cells were the source of the cDNA or gDNA that made up the material.

Assay used: immunoSEQ multiplex PCR; TCRdb lists only in-frame clones, some missing. The sample shows about 480,000 clones, around 89% of them seen only once. CDR1 is SQVTM and CDR2 is ANQGSEA in the germline V gene. V was trimmed by 5 bases and J by 2 bases, leaving 14 bases between them. This CDR3 has 14 amino acids. Sequences were obtained from peripheral blood. J is TRBJ2-3 and V is TRBV29-1; D perhaps matches TRBD1 (5 bases). This sequence was found in a woman in her twenties or thirties with acute or convalescent COVID-19. This CDR3 reads CSVSPGFDTDTQYF. CDR3 sequence (DNA): TGCAGCGTTAGCCCAGGGTTCGACACAGATACGCAGTATTTT.